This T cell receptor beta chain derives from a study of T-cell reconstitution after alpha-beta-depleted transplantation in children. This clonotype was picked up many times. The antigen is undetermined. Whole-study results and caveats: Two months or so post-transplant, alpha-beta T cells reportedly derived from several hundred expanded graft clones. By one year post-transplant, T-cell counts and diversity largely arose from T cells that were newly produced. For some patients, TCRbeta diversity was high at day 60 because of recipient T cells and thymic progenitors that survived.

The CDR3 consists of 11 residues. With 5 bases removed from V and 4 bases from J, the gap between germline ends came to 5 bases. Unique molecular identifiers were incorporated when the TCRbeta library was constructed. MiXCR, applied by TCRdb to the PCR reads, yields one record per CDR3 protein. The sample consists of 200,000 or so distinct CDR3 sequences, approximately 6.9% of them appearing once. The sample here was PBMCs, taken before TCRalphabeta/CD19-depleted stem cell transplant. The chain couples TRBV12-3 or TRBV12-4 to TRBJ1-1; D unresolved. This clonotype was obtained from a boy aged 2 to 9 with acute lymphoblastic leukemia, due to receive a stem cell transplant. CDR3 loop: CASSPSTEAFF. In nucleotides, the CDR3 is TGTGCCAGCAGTCCCTCCACTGAAGCTTTCTTT.